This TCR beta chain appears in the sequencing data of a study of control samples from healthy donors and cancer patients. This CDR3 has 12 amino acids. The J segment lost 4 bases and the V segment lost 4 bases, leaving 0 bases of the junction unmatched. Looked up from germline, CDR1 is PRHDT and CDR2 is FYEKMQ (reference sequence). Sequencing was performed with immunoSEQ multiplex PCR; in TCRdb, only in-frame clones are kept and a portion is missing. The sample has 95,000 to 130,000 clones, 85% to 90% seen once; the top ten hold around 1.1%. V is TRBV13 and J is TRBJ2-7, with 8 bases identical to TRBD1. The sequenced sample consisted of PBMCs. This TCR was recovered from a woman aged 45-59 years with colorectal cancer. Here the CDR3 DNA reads TGTGCCAGCAGCTGGACAGGGTACGAGCAGTACTTC. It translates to CASSWTGYEQYF.